Following are 12 T cell receptor beta chains from one sample sequenced in a study of blood T cell repertoires in COVID-19 (dated by TCRdb to 2018 to 2020). Receptor libraries were prepared by the immunoSEQ multiplex PCR assay. TCRdb stores this immuneACCESS table with in-frame sequences only. Part of the clones is absent; in the studies checked, under half of the shortfall reflects unresolved V genes, and no reason is known for the rest. Within this sample are 110,000 to 150,000 clones, with roughly three quarters of them counted one time only. Roughly 5.2% of the sample is in the top ten clones. Sample: peripheral blood. The receptors originated from a woman between 65 and 79 years old with COVID-19, enrolled during active disease.

This sequence joins TRBV28 and TRBJ1-6, with 7 bases identical to TRBD1. With V trimmed by 5 bases and J by 5 bases, 6 bases remained unmatched. CDR3 length: 15 amino acids. Per the germline V gene, CDR1 is MDHEN and CDR2 is SYDVKM. CDR3 coding DNA: TGTGCCAGCAGTGACCGGACAGGAAATAATTCACCCCTCCACTTT. Its translation is CASSDRTGNNSPLHF.

This chain connects TRBV6-2 or TRBV6-3 to TRBJ2-5; D not certain. Trimming removed 2 bases at V and 5 bases at J, with 9 bases between. The CDR3 covers 13 residues. Germline CDR1 reads MNHEY; CDR2 reads SVGEGT. The CDR3 spells CASSYHFKETQYF. The DNA for the CDR3 is TGTGCCAGCAGTTACCACTTTAAGGAGACCCAGTACTTC.

The CDR3 nucleotides read TGTGCCTGGAGTCGGGATCGGACAGGGAGACTCACCGGGGAGCTGTTTTTT. This sequence encodes CAWSRDRTGRLTGELFF. This rearrangement joins TRBV30 to TRBJ2-2; 8 bases match TRBD1. The CDR3 has 17 residues. Trimming took 2 bases from V and 4 from J; bases not matched to a gene: 12. CDR1 and CDR2 from the germline V gene are GTSNPN and SVGIG (reference sequence).

This chain connects TRBV30 to TRBJ2-6; D is uncertain. Trimming shortened V by 1 base and J by 0 bases, and 16 bases separated the two germline ends. The CDR3 has 18 residues. Per the germline V gene, CDR1 is GTSNPN and CDR2 is SVGIG (reference sequence). CDR3 loop: CAWSGTRPSLSGANVLTF. In DNA, the CDR3 is TGTGCCTGGAGTGGTACCCGCCCGAGTCTCTCTGGGGCCAACGTCCTGACTTTC.

The chain joins TRBV4-3 to TRBJ2-1, with D maybe TRBD1 (6 bases). Germline loops: CDR1 LGHNA, CDR2 YSLEER. The CDR3 is 12 residues long. Trimming took off 3 bases at V and 9 bases at J, with 9 bases between the two ends. CDR3 coding DNA: TGCGCCAGCAGCCACGTCAGGGGTGAGCAGTTCTTC. Its translation is CASSHVRGEQFF.

J is TRBJ2-1 and V is TRBV5-1, with D perhaps matching TRBD2 (6 bases). The CDR3 has 16 amino acids. V gave up 0 bases and J gave up 6 bases, with 16 bases separating them. Germline CDR1 is SGHRS and CDR2 is YFSETQ. The CDR3 DNA is TGCGCCAGCAGCTTGGTGGGACTTACAAGAGGCAATGAGCAGTTCTTC. Residues: CASSLVGLTRGNEQFF.

The rearrangement joins TRBV19 to TRBJ2-2; the match to TRBD1 covers 10 bases. The CDR3 is made up of 16 amino acids. Germline CDR1 LNHDA, CDR2 SQIVND (reference sequence). The ends lost 6 bases at V and 0 bases at J; junction bases unmatched: 4. The CDR3 DNA reads TGTGCCAGTAGGTACGGGACAGGGGCGAACACCGGGGAGCTGTTTTTT. Translation gives CASRYGTGANTGELFF.

This sequence joins TRBV27 and TRBJ2-5, with 8 bases lining up with TRBD1. The CDR3 spans 16 residues. CDR1 and CDR2 from the germline V gene are MNHEY and SMNVEV (reference sequence). Trimming removed 6 bases from V and 2 bases from J; junction bases left unmatched: 11. The CDR3 DNA reads as TGTGCCAGCAGCCTTTCAGGGGGCCGGGTTCAAGAGACCCAGTACTTC. Its protein is CASSLSGGRVQETQYF.

The chain links TRBV7-3 to TRBJ2-7, with D possibly TRBD2 on 6 matching bases. V was trimmed by 5 bases and J by 4 bases, leaving 15 bases between them. The CDR3 loop spans 14 amino acids. Germline lookup yields CDR1 SGHTA and CDR2 FQGTGA. CDR3 region: CASSPEGGRYEQYF. CDR3 in DNA: TGTGCCAGCAGCCCTGAGGGTGGGAGGTACGAGCAGTACTTC.

The genes are TRBV19 and TRBJ2-7, with unresolved D. V shed 5 bases and J shed 5 bases, with 16 bases lying between them. The CDR3 runs 14 residues. The V gene's germline CDR1 is LNHDA and CDR2 SQIVND (reference sequence). CDR3 protein: CASSPHELVNEQYF. CDR3 nucleotides: TGTGCCAGTAGTCCCCACGAGTTAGTCAACGAGCAGTACTTC.

The chain employs TRBV5-1 and TRBJ2-6; possibly TRBD1 for D (6 bases). Trimming removed 4 bases from V and 0 bases from J, with 23 bases in between. Per germline, CDR1 SGHRS and CDR2 YFSETQ. The CDR3 covers 20 residues. The CDR3 DNA sequence: TGCGCCAGCAGCCGCCAATTGAATTCCAGGGGTAACTCTGGGGCCAACGTCCTGACTTTC. Translating gives CASSRQLNSRGNSGANVLTF.

V and J are TRBV10-3 and TRBJ2-1; 8 bases map to TRBD2. In germline, CDR1 is ENHRY, CDR2 SYGVKD. Trimming took 5 bases from V and 8 from J; bases not matched to a gene: 11. This CDR3 region has 15 residues. The CDR3 loop is CAISNSGGRFDEQFF. CDR3 in DNA: TGTGCCATCAGTAACTCGGGGGGGCGGTTCGATGAGCAGTTCTTC.